This T cell receptor beta chain was sequenced for a study of blood T cells in healthy people across ages. Combining a sample-barcoded 5' primer with a J-beta primer mix, a second PCR ran for 7 to 11 cycles. Each CDR3 protein gets one entry after TCRdb re-called the 5' RACE reads with MiXCR. The top ten hold less than 0.75% of the sample, which has around 1,000,000 distinct CDR3 sequences, around 27% seen once. The CDR3 covers 14 residues. With 7 bases removed from V and 0 bases from J, the gap between germline ends came to 12 bases. In germline, CDR1 is SGDLS, CDR2 YYNGEE. This sample was shared with a second study, whose subject was T cells of mothers and their children.

This chain connects TRBV9 to TRBJ2-3, with D perhaps TRBD2 (5 bases). Specimen: blood. The origin of this receptor is a girl aged 2 to 9 in good health. CDR3 coding DNA: TGTGCCAGCGGAGGAGCGAACAGCACAGATACGCAGTATTTT. Translated, it gives CASGGANSTDTQYF.